These T cell receptor beta chains were read from a single sample in a study of neoadjuvant anti-PD-1 for oral cavity cancer. The data were produced by immunoSEQ multiplex PCR, yet TCRdb's version contains in-frame clones alone and is incomplete. The sample lists tens of thousands of clones; more than 65% were seen once. This specimen consisted of PBMCs, obtained before nivolumab (anti-PD-1) treatment. These receptors all come from a person aged 35 to 85 with oral cavity squamous cell carcinoma. Each CDR3 is given with its conserved first and last residue. Each record gives: clone size, V gene, J gene, D gene, CDR3 DNA, CDR3 protein. The D gene is left open where the match is weak. The size of a clone is reported for some rows only, either as once, few or many, or as a class for expanded clones.

-	TRBV5-1	TRBJ2-5	-	TGCGCCAGCAGCTTGGAACGGGACCAGTACTTC	CASSLERDQYF
-	TRBV18	TRBJ2-1	TRBD2	TGTGCCAGCTCTTCCGTGGGGGAGGGCCGTTTGAATGAGCAGTTCTTC	CASSSVGEGRLNEQFF
-	TRBV19	TRBJ2-1	-	TGTGCCAGTAGTATAATCTCAGGGAACAATGAGCAGTTCTTC	CASSIISGNNEQFF
-	TRBV19	TRBJ1-5	-	TGTGCCAGTAGTATGTACGGGGCTTTGTCGGGGAGCAATCAGCCCCAGCATTTT	CASSMYGALSGSNQPQHF
-	TRBV5-6	TRBJ2-3	-	TGTGCCAGCACCATGACACGTAACACAGATACGCAGTATTTT	CASTMTRNTDTQYF
-	TRBV7-8	TRBJ1-1	-	TGTGCCAGCGCGGGGCTACGGAACACTGAAGCTTTCTTT	CASAGLRNTEAFF
-	TRBV29-1	TRBJ1-1	-	TGCAGCGCCCGGGAGGGGCCAGGCACTGAAGCTTTCTTT	CSAREGPGTEAFF
-	TRBV6-6	TRBJ2-7	-	TGTGCCAGCAGAAGCGGCGGCTCCTACGAGCAGTACTTC	CASRSGGSYEQYF
few	TRBV10-3	TRBJ2-2	-	TGTGCCATCAGTGAGTCAGCAGTTACCGGGGAGCTGTTTTTT	CAISESAVTGELFF
-	TRBV4-1	TRBJ2-3	-	TGCGCCAGCAGCCAAGATGTTTTCAAATGCCGCGGGGGCGCGTGGGCAGATACGCAGTATTTT	CASSQDVFKCRGGAWADTQYF
-	TRBV5-6	TRBJ1-2	-	TGTGCCAGCAGCACCCTCGTGTGGGATGGCTACACCTTC	CASSTLVWDGYTF
once	TRBV4-1	TRBJ2-7	TRBD2	TGCGCCAGCAGCCAAGATACGAGTAGCGGGAGGGGTAACCACGAGCAGTACTTC	CASSQDTSSGRGNHEQYF
once	TRBV7-3	TRBJ2-6	-	TGTGCCAGCAGCTCAGACTCCCGTTCTGGGGCCAACGTCCTGACTTTC	CASSSDSRSGANVLTF
medium-sized	TRBV14	TRBJ2-3	-	TGTGCCAGCAGCCAGGACTTGGTGAGCACAGATACGCAGTATTTT	CASSQDLVSTDTQYF
many	TRBV29-1	TRBJ1-4	-	TGCAGCGTTGACCCCGGGTCCGGGGAAAAACTGTTTTTT	CSVDPGSGEKLFF
-	TRBV11-1	TRBJ2-5	TRBD1	TGTGCCAGCAGCTTAAACACAGGGGTACGGGAGACCCAGTACTTC	CASSLNTGVRETQYF
-	TRBV7-9	TRBJ1-5	-	TGTGCCAGCAGCTTAGATAGTCCCCGCCGAACCTTACAGCCCCAGCATTTT	CASSLDSPRRTLQPQHF
once	TRBV5-8	TRBJ2-7	TRBD1	TGTGCCAGCAGCCCTACCACAGGGGCTTCCTACGAGCAGTACTTC	CASSPTTGASYEQYF
-	TRBV27	TRBJ2-1	-	TGTGCCAGCAGAGTTGCGGGATCGGATAGAGCGCAGTTCTTC	CASRVAGSDRAQFF
-	TRBV15	TRBJ1-1	-	TGTGCCACCAGCAGAGATTCAGGGGCTGAAGCTTTCTTT	CATSRDSGAEAFF
once	TRBV5-1	TRBJ2-7	-	TGCGCCAGCAGCTCAGGACAACTTCTCTACGAGCAGTACTTC	CASSSGQLLYEQYF
-	TRBV6-5	TRBJ2-7	-	TGTGCCAGCAGTTACGGGCTAGGCAGCTTGCGCGTCGAGCAGTACTTC	CASSYGLGSLRVEQYF
-	TRBV28	TRBJ1-2	-	TGTGCCACCGGGACGGAAAATAACTATGGCTACACCTTC	CATGTENNYGYTF
once	TRBV5-4	TRBJ1-3	-	TGTGCCAGCAGCTTGTACCGTAACTCTGGAAACACCATATATTTT	CASSLYRNSGNTIYF
-	TRBV5-4	TRBJ1-6	-	TGTGCCAGCAGCTTGGAAGGCGGGGGGCAAGGATCACCCCTCCACTTT	CASSLEGGGQGSPLHF
-	TRBV5-6	TRBJ1-6	-	TGTGCCAGCAGCTTGGGTCTGAATTCACCCCTCCACTTT	CASSLGLNSPLHF
-	TRBV11-2	TRBJ1-4	-	TGTGCCAGCAGCTTAGGACGGAAGAATGAAAAACTGTTTTTT	CASSLGRKNEKLFF
-	TRBV7-2	TRBJ1-1	-	TGTGCCAGCAGCTTAGATCCCTTTTATATGAACACTGAAGCTTTCTTT	CASSLDPFYMNTEAFF
-	TRBV2	TRBJ1-1	TRBD1	TGTGCCAGCAGCGGACCCCAGGGGGGCCCGATGAACACTGAAGCTTTCTTT	CASSGPQGGPMNTEAFF
-	TRBV14	TRBJ1-2	-	TGTGCCAGCAGCCGCGATAATAATCATGGCTACACCTTC	CASSRDNNHGYTF
-	TRBV10-1	TRBJ2-2	-	TGCGCCAGCAGTGAGGTCGGTTCAGCCACCGGGGAGCTGTTTTTT	CASSEVGSATGELFF
-	TRBV28	TRBJ1-2	-	TGTGCCAGCCTTTCTCTTCATAAGGGAAGCTATGGCTACACCTTC	CASLSLHKGSYGYTF
-	TRBV15	TRBJ2-1	-	TGTGCCACCAGCAGAGAGTTAGCCTACAATGAGCAGTTCTTC	CATSRELAYNEQFF